These 13 T cell receptor beta chains were all obtained from the same sample, sequenced in a study of Ad26.COV2.S vaccination and SARS-CoV-2 variants. TCRdb keeps only in-frame clones here, not all; method: immunoSEQ multiplex PCR. In the table there are a few hundred thousand clones, 80% to 95% of which are singletons. Regarding treatment: around 19 received Ad26.COV2.S at low or high dose, single or two shots; about 5 received placebo; per-sample allocation not given. All samples were drawn on day 63, counting from the first vaccine or placebo injection. The material sequenced was peripheral blood, taken in a trial of Ad26.COV2.S vaccine versus placebo. Receptor source: a person between 18 and 60 years old who received the Ad26.COV2.S COVID-19 vaccine or a placebo.

The CDR3 nucleotides read TGTGCCAGCAGCTTTGGGACAGGGGACTATGGCTACACCTTC. Its protein is CASSFGTGDYGYTF. V is TRBV5-4 and J is TRBJ1-2, with 10 positions matching TRBD1. There are 14 residues in the CDR3. CDR1 is SGHNT and CDR2 is YYREEE in the germline V gene (reference sequence). V lost 2 bases and J lost 3; bases outside the gene matches: 1.

V is TRBV7-9 and J is TRBJ2-1; D call uncertain. In germline, CDR1 is SEHNR, CDR2 FQNEAQ (reference sequence). CDR3 length equals 14 residues. With 0 bases removed from V and 4 bases from J, the gap between germline ends came to 7 bases. CDR3 in DNA: TGTGCCAGCAGCTTAGCGGTGGGATACAATGAGCAGTTCTTC. The encoded protein is CASSLAVGYNEQFF.

The CDR3 here is CASSFPYPDTQYF. The CDR3 DNA is TGTGCCAGCAGCTTCCCGTATCCGGATACGCAGTATTTT. The chain links TRBV11-2 to TRBJ2-3; no clear D gene. CDR3 size: 13 residues. V lost 3 bases, J lost 6 bases, and 10 bases lay in between. CDR1 is SGHAT and CDR2 is FQNNGV in the germline V gene.

The count of this clone is one. The chain links TRBV7-8 to TRBJ2-1; D may be TRBD1 or TRBD2 (6 bases each). This CDR3 spans 16 amino acids. The germline V gene encodes CDR1 SGHVS and CDR2 FQNEAQ. V was cut by 5 bases and J by 3 bases, with 17 bases left in between. CDR3: CASSIRGAGSYNEQFF. CDR3 coding DNA: TGTGCCAGCAGCATAAGGGGGGCGGGTAGCTACAATGAGCAGTTCTTC.

The chain is built from TRBV19 and TRBJ1-5; D uncertain. The CDR3 covers 15 residues. From germline, CDR1 is LNHDA and CDR2 SQIVND (reference sequence). V was shortened by 7 bases and J by 3 bases, with 16 bases between the two germline ends. This CDR3 is CASTAIGGDNQPQHF. DNA of the CDR3: TGTGCCAGTACTGCCATTGGAGGAGACAATCAGCCCCAGCATTTT.

This clone was seen only once. The chain carries TRBV6-2 or TRBV6-3 and TRBJ2-2; possibly TRBD2 for D (6 bases). V was pared by 0 bases and J by 7 bases, with 9 bases between. The germline CDR1 and CDR2 sequences are MNHEY and SVGEGT. CDR3 length: 14 amino acids. CDR3 region: CASSYSRGLGELFF. CDR3 DNA: TGTGCCAGCAGTTACTCTAGGGGACTCGGGGAGCTGTTTTTT.

The V gene is TRBV5-1, the J gene TRBJ2-1; 8 bases are shared with TRBD2. From germline, CDR1 is SGHRS and CDR2 YFSETQ. This CDR3 has 18 residues. Trimming removed 6 bases from V and 3 bases from J; junction bases left unmatched: 17. DNA for the CDR3: TGCGCCAGCACATCCCCTACTCAAGCGGGAGATTACTACAATGAGCAGTTCTTC. Its protein product is CASTSPTQAGDYYNEQFF.

The V call is TRBV19, the J call TRBJ1-1; 9 bases match TRBD1. The CDR3 sequence is 14 residues long. The J segment lost 2 bases and the V segment lost 4 bases, leaving 2 bases of the junction unmatched. From germline, CDR1 is LNHDA and CDR2 SQIVND (reference sequence). DNA of the CDR3: TGTGCCAGTAGTAGGGACAGGGAAAACACTGAAGCTTTCTTT. It translates to CASSRDRENTEAFF.

This chain links TRBV7-9 with TRBJ2-7; D gene unclear. V was shortened by 1 base and J by 0 bases, with 13 bases between the two germline ends. The length of the CDR3 is 16 residues. Germline loops: CDR1 SEHNR, CDR2 FQNEAQ (reference sequence). The CDR3 here is CASSLGHTEPSYEQYF. In nucleotides, the CDR3 is TGTGCCAGCAGCTTAGGTCATACGGAACCCTCCTACGAGCAGTACTTC.

This clone was seen only a few times. The CDR3 sequence is CASSSTRKTGELFF. The CDR3 nucleotides read TGTGCCAGCAGCAGTACTAGGAAGACCGGGGAGCTGTTTTTT. The chain couples TRBV7-9 to TRBJ2-2; D may be TRBD2 (5 bases). The length of the CDR3 is 14 residues. Germline V CDR1 and CDR2: SEHNR, FQNEAQ (reference sequence). V was pared by 5 bases and J by 5 bases, with 12 bases between.

J is TRBJ2-2 and V is TRBV11-2, with D unclear. The CDR3 totals 11 residues. Germline-derived CDR1 and CDR2 are SGHAT and FQNNGV. Trimming took off 7 bases at V and 6 bases at J, with 6 bases between the two ends. The CDR3 DNA reads TGTGCCAGCACCTACGCCGGGGAGCTGTTTTTT. It yields the protein CASTYAGELFF.

J is TRBJ2-1 and V is TRBV28; D may be TRBD1 or TRBD2 (5 bases each). The CDR3 is made up of 15 amino acids. V lost 3 bases to trimming and J lost 4 bases, with 13 bases between them. Germline CDR1 MDHEN, CDR2 SYDVKM. CDR3 bases: TGTGCCAGCAGTTTGGGACCCTGGGCTTACAATGAGCAGTTCTTC. This encodes CASSLGPWAYNEQFF.

The chain employs TRBV7-2 and TRBJ1-4; a possible D gene is TRBD1 (5 bases). V was trimmed by 5 bases and J by 7 bases, leaving 17 bases between them. CDR1 SGHTA and CDR2 FQGNSA come from the germline V gene. The CDR3 spans 15 residues. The CDR3 loop reads CASSNRGGPVEKLFF. DNA for the CDR3: TGTGCCAGCAGCAACCGCGGGGGTCCGGTTGAAAAACTGTTTTTT.